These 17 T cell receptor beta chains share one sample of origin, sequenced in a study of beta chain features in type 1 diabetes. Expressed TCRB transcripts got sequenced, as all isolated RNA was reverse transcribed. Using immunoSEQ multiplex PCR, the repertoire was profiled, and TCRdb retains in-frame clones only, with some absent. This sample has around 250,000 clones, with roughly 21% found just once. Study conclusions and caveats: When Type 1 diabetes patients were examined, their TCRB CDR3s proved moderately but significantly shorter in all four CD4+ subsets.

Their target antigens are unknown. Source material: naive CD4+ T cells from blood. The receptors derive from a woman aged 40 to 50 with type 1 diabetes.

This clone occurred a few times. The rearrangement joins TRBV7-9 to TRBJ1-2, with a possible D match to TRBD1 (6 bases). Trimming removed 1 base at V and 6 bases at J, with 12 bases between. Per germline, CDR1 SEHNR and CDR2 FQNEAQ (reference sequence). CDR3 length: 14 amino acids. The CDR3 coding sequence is TGTGCCAGCAGCTTAGTTACGGGGGGCCATGGCTACACCTTC. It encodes CASSLVTGGHGYTF.

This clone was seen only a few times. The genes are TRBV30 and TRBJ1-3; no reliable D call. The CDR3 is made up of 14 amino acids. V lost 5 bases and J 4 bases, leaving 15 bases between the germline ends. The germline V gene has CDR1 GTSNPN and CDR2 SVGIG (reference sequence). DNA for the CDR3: TGTGCCTGGCCTGAGTACGGAGCGGGAAACACCATATATTTT. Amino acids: CAWPEYGAGNTIYF.

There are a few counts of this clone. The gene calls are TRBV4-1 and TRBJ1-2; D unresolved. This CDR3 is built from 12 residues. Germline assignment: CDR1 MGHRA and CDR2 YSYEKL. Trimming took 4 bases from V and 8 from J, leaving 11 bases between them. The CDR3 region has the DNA TGCGCCAGCAGCCCCACGGGGAAAGGCTACACCTTC. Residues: CASSPTGKGYTF.

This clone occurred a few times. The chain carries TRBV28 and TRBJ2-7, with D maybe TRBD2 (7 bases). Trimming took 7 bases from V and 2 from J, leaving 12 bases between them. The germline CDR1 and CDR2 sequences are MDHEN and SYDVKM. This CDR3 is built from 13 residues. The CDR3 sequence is CASIGGAAYEQYF. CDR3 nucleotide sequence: TGTGCCAGCATTGGGGGGGCTGCCTACGAGCAGTACTTC.

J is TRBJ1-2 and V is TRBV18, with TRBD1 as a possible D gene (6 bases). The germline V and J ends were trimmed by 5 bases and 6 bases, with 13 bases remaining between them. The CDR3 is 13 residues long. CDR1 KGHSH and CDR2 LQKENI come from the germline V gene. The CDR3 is CASSAQGVDGYTF. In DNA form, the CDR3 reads TGTGCCAGCTCAGCACAGGGAGTCGATGGCTACACCTTC. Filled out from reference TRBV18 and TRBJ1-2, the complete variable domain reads NAGVMQNPRHLVRRRGQEARLRCSPMKGHSHVYWYRQLPEEGLKFMVYLQKENIIDESGMPKERFSAEFPKEGPSILRIQQVVRGDSAAYFCASSAQGVDGYTFGSGTRLTVV.

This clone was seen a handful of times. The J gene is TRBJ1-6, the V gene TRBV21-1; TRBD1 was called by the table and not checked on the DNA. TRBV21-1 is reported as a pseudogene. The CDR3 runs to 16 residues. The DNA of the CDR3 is TGTGCCAGCAGCAAAGCTTCCGACAGGGGGGATTCACCCCTCCACTTT. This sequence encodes CASSKASDRGDSPLHF.

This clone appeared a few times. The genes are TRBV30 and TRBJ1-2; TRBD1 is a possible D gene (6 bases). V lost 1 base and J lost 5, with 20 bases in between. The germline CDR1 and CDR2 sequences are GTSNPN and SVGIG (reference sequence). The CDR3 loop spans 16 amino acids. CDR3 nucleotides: TGTGCCTGGAGTGACCTTAGAAGGACAGCGATTTATGGCTACACCTTC. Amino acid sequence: CAWSDLRRTAIYGYTF.

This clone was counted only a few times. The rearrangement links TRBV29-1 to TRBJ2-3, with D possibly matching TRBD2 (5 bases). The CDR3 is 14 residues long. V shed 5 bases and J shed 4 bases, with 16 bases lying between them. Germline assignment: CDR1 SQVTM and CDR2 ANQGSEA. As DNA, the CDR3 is TGCAGCGTTAGCGGAGCGTTCTTCGCAGATACGCAGTATTTT. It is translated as CSVSGAFFADTQYF.

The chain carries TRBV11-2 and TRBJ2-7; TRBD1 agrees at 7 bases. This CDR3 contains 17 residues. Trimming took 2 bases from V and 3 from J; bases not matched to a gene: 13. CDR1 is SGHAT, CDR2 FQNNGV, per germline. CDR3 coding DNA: TGTGCCAGCAGCTTATTACCGACGACAGGGCTTTACTACGAGCAGTACTTC. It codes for CASSLLPTTGLYYEQYF. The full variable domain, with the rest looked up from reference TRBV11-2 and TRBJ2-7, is EAGVAQSPRYKIIEKRQSVAFWCNPISGHATLYWYQQILGQGPKLLIQFQNNGVVDDSQLPKDRFSAERLKGVDSTLKIQPAKLEDSAVYLCASSLLPTTGLYYEQYFGPGTRLTVT.

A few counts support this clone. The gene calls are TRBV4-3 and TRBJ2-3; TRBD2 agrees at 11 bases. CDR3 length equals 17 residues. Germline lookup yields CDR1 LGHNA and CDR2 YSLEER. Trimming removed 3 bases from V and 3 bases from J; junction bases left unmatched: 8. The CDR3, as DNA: TGCGCCAGCAGCCAGGTAGCGGGGGGGCAGGCGACAGATACGCAGTATTTT. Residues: CASSQVAGGQATDTQYF.

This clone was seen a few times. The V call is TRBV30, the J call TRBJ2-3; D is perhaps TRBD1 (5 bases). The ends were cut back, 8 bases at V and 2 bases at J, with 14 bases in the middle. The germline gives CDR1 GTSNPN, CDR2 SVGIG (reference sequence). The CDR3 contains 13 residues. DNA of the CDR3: TGTGCCCGTGACAGTTCTTACACAGATACGCAGTATTTT. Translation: CARDSSYTDTQYF. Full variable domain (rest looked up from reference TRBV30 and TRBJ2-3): SQTIHQWPATLVQPVGSPLSLECTVEGTSNPNLYWYRQAAGRGLQLLFYSVGIGQISSEVPQNLSASRPQDRQFILSSKKLLLSDSGFYLCARDSSYTDTQYFGPGTRLTVL.

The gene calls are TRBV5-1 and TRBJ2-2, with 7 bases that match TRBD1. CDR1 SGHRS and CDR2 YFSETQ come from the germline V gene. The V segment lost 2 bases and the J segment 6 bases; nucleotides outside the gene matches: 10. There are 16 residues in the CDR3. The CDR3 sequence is CASSLPPRQGSGELFF. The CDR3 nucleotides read TGCGCCAGCAGCTTACCTCCCAGACAGGGCTCCGGGGAGCTGTTTTTT.

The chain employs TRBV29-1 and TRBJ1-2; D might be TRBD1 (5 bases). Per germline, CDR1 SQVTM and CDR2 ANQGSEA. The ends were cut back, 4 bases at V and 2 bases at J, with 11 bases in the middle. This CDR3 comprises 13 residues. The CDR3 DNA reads TGCAGCGTTGCGCAGGGCGTAAACTATGGCTACACCTTC. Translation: CSVAQGVNYGYTF.

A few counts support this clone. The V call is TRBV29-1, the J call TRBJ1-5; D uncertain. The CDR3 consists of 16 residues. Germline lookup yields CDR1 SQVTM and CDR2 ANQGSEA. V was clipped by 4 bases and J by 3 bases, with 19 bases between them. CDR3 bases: TGCAGCGTTGGTGCCTTTGGTACTGCGCCCAATCAGCCCCAGCATTTT. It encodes CSVGAFGTAPNQPQHF.

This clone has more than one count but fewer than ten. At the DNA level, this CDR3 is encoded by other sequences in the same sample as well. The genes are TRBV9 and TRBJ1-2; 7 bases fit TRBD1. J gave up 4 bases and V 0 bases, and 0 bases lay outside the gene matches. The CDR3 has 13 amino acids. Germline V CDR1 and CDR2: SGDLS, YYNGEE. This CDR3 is CASSVDRGYGYTF. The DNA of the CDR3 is TGTGCCAGCAGCGTAGACAGGGGCTATGGCTACACCTTC.

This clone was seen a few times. The CDR3 sequence is CASSLQGGATEAFF. The CDR3 DNA reads as TGTGCCAGCAGCTTACAAGGGGGCGCGACTGAAGCTTTCTTT. The rearrangement uses TRBV7-9 and TRBJ1-1; 7 bases align to TRBD1. The CDR3 sequence is 14 residues long. With 2 bases clipped from V and 5 bases from J, the junction kept 5 bases outside the gene matches. Per the germline V gene, CDR1 is SEHNR and CDR2 is FQNEAQ (reference sequence).

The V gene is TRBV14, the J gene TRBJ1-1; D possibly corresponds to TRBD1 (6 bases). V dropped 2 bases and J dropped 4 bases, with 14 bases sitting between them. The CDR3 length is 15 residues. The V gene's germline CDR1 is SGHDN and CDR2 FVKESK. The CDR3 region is CASSQWGQGVTEAFF. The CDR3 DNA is TGTGCCAGCAGCCAATGGGGGCAGGGCGTCACTGAAGCTTTCTTT. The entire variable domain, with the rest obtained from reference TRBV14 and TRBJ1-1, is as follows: EAGVTQFPSHSVIEKGQTVTLRCDPISGHDNLYWYRRVMGKEIKFLLHFVKESKQDESGMPNNRFLAERTGGTYSTLKVQPAELEDSGVYFCASSQWGQGVTEAFFGQGTRLTVV.